The entry below gives a single TCR beta chain sequence along with its context. What it recognizes is unknown. RNA was isolated and reverse transcribed to cDNA, the sequencing template. This table comes from immunoSEQ multiplex PCR, and its TCRdb copy is limited to in-frame clones, with some not included. In the table there are 200,000 or so clones, roughly 57% of which are singletons. The source of the sample is a study of CD8+ T cells in alopecia areata. As for the study in general: Treated patients swallowed 5 to 10 mg of oral tofacitinib twice daily.

The germline V gene has CDR1 LNHDA and CDR2 SQIVND (reference sequence). V lost 2 bases and J 0 bases, leaving 8 bases between the germline ends. This CDR3 contains 14 residues. Broader study findings: Patients displayed less clarity in TCR sharing than mice, a finding possibly related to HLA. Scalp repertoires also include resident alphabeta T cells from normal skin.

The clonotype originates from a human donor with alopecia areata. The chain has TRBV19 and TRBJ2-7, with D possibly matching TRBD1 (5 bases). The specimen was CD4+ T cells sorted from blood, collected at week 0. The CDR3 nucleotides read TGTGCCAGTAGTATACAGGGATCCTCCTACGAGCAGTACTTC. Translating it yields CASSIQGSSYEQYF.